Reported below is one TCR beta chain. A single count supports this clone. Its antigen target is currently unknown. Base qualities are not provided; no much larger clone lies one nucleotide away. To be included, a participant needed at least one PBMC sample from before ART initiation plus at least two post-ART samples. Treatment was received in the United States of America by all participants with HIV. Before DNA extraction, cryopreserved samples of roughly 0.85-11 million PBMC were thawed and then washed. At the time of the earliest PBMC sample, participants with HIV were aged between about 20 and 54 years. PBMC samples were contributed by each participant from 1-4 timepoints before ART initiation and 2-8 timepoints after ART initiation, with a median of 7 samples. For every participant, serial HIV viral load, CD4+ T-cell count, ART history and demographic data were obtained. Using a Qiagen kit on a QIAcube, genomic DNA was extracted from unsorted PBMC, with samples processed in batches of 12.

The sample is drawn from a study of long-term antiretroviral therapy in people with HIV (dated 2022 in TCRdb). Study-wide context: The earliest samples were collected about a decade before the 2015 WHO recommendation for immediate ART, when ART was typically delayed until CD4 counts fell. Whether ART initiation and durable HIV suppression were associated with changes in peripheral blood TRB repertoire composition and diversity was tested in a retrospective serial study. Of the roughly 30 participants with HIV, about twelve were female. A total of about 200 cryopreserved PBMC samples were contributed to the cohort by 30 adults with confirmed HIV infection, with samples collected serially over a mean of 6 years (range 1-12). No cross-contamination during QIAcube processing was shown when test extractions of a monoclonal T-cell line were performed alongside roughly 30 polyclonal samples.

The immunoSEQ hsTCRB v3.0 assay was used at survey level resolution to sequence the TRB variable region. TRB sequencing targeted a depth of roughly 40,000-55,000 T-cell genomes per sample. An Illumina MiSeq with a v3 150-cycle kit was used to sequence the pooled TRB libraries. In the authors' own workflow: Repertoire analysis was run in R within a reproducible Nextflow workflow that covered QC, data transformation and analysis. LymphoSeq2, an R package for AIRR-Seq data exploration, was used to implement custom analyses. A handful of samples yielding fewer than 5000 total TRB sequences were excluded, leaving 150 to 200 analyzed HIV repertoires. Among the approximately 180 retained HIV repertoires, approximately 61 were collected before ART initiation and approximately 130 after ART initiation. Repertoires were downsampled to 5000 TRB nucleotide sequences, and summary statistics were averaged over 100 downsampling iterations. TRB sequences were retained for analysis only if CDR3 regions of at least seven amino acids were present. Diversity was measured with a Shannon entropy-derived clonality score and the Gini coefficient. In the repertoire networks, any two of the top 5000 CDR3 amino acid sequences were linked whenever the two sequences differed by an edit distance of one. For TRB CDR3 amino acid sequences, GLIPH2 was used to predict antigen specificity groups and MHC restriction. CDR3 amino acid sequences were matched against VDJdb and McPAS-TCR to flag known CMV, EBV, HIV or tissue antigen associations. Pre-ART, post-ART and control groups were compared with Wilcoxon signed-rank tests and Holm-Bonferroni correction. This immuneACCESS table, as held by TCRdb, lists in-frame sequences with V and J called but not all clones. Of the missing ones, under half trace to an unresolved V gene in checked studies; the others have no known cause. V and J calls and clone size come straight from that table; D and trimming were deduced from the DNA. For this sample the table gives about 23,000 clones, of which about 88% were detected only once. 6.4% of the sample is taken by the ten largest.

The paper's findings and limits, for the study overall: Starting ART was linked to a significant rise in TRB diversity, yet even after long-term ART the diversity remained significantly lower than in transplant donor controls. No data were available on ART adherence, viral resistance or therapy changes, limiting inferences about post-ART repertoire changes. CDR3 length ranges in HIV repertoires were narrower than in controls, and network structure suggested an antigen-experienced repertoire with only a slight naive shift after ART. The samples were dated from about 2004 to 2018, and the ART regimens that were used may be less effective than current ART regimens. Owing to limited PBMC availability, only the TCR beta chain was sequenced, without alpha chain pairing. At every time point, the repertoire was dominated by expanded TRB clones first identified before ART initiation, although this dominance fluctuated and, in many PLHIV, declined after ART. Because pre-ART samples had limited cell numbers, unsorted PBMC were profiled rather than sorted CD4+ and CD8+ T cells.

The CDR3 goes from the cysteine to the phenylalanine over 14 residues. The read is trimmed to its CDR3 DNA, 42 bases read in frame from base 1. In the germline V gene, CDR1 corresponds to MDHEN and CDR2 to SYDVKM. The trim is 5 bases for V and 7 bases for J, with a gap of 16 bases between the germline ends. The sample was unsorted PBMCs, taken 0.6 years after starting antiretroviral therapy. This TCR was sampled from a man between 60 and 75 years old with HIV. The chain employs TRBV28 and TRBJ2-3; the D gene cannot be resolved reliably. The nucleotide sequence is given as TGTGCCAGCAGTAGCCCTTCCTACGTGAATACGCAGTATTTT. It encodes CASSSPSYVNTQYF.